Sequencing of this T cell receptor beta chain was carried out in a study of blood T cell repertoires in COVID-19 (dated by TCRdb to 2020 to 2021). Describing the broader study: Collaborator samples came from the United States, Italy and Spain and covered acute and convalescent phases of COVID-19. HLA class I and class II types, where available, came from metadata supplied by the sample provider rather than from assay-based typing. The sample metadata nearly always contained a de-identified subject ID, COVID-19 status, age in years and sex. The dataset comprised deeply sampled blood TCRbeta repertoires from subjects exposed to, actively infected with, or recovered from COVID-19. The material from the prospective study consisted of cDNA or gDNA derived from T cells, B-cell-depleted T cells, or PBMCs. The samples were drawn from two sources: the first 160 participants of the ongoing ImmuneRACE study, and 1,200 or so subjects contributed by 6 global collaborators. The repertoires were released in a freely available public database intended as a resource for research on the immune response to SARS-CoV-2. Here is what the overall study found, with its caveats: The quantity of clinical and demographic metadata differed by source and by participant and was supplied without curation.

Per the germline V gene, SGHAT is the CDR1 and FQNNGV is the CDR2. Reading from cysteine to phenylalanine, the CDR3 counts 14 amino acids. Of the read, only the CDR3 DNA is kept; its 42 bases are in frame from base 1. V sheds 3 bases and J sheds 10 bases, leaving 18 bases between their ends. The immunoSEQ Assay, a bias-controlled multiplex PCR, was used to amplify TCRbeta CDR3 regions from genomic DNA. On the study's bioinformatics: Nucleated cell counts per sample were estimated from amplification of reference gene primers within the assay. To quantify the absolute abundance of each unique TCRbeta CDR3 rearrangement, sequence reads were collapsed and filtered. For each sample, productive Simpson clonality was calculated as the square root of Simpson's diversity index over productive rearrangements. TCRdb retrieved this table from immuneACCESS and kept in-frame rearrangements only. Not all clones are present; in checked studies, unresolved V genes account for under half, and no reason is known for the remainder. V and J calls plus clone size are reproduced from that table; the DNA served to infer D and trimming. This sample gives some 80,000 clones in total; 87% of them show up just once. The ten largest account for under 3% of the sample.

Notes on this clone: No cognate antigen has been identified for it. Base quality data are lacking; no much larger clone is found one base away.

Whole blood was collected in K2EDTA tubes by collaborating institutions according to the institutions' own protocols. Collaborator samples were shipped for TCRbeta analysis as frozen whole blood, isolated PBMCs, or DNA extracted from either sample type. The rearranged chain carries TRBV11-2 and TRBJ2-5; tentative D gene TRBD2, with 7 bases matching. The clonotype originates from a woman aged 45 to 65 with active or convalescent COVID-19. Sequencing was carried out using peripheral blood. The DNA is TGTGCCAGCAGCTTGGGGGCCGTCGCGGGGGACCAGTACTTC. The translation is CASSLGAVAGDQYF.